These 30 T cell receptor beta chains share one sample of origin, sequenced in a study of response to subunit inactivated influenza vaccine. TCRdb recomputed calls from the RT-PCR reads with MiXCR, one row per CDR3 protein. The profile shows about 650,000 distinct CDR3 sequences, around 13% of them singletons. The sample was PBMCs from blood, taken roughly 2 weeks before vaccination. These receptors came from a man between 50 and 59 years old who received an inactivated influenza vaccine.

The chain recombines TRBV14 with TRBJ1-4, with D unclear. V lost 0 bases and J lost 10, with 15 bases in between. The CDR3 has 15 residues. Germline CDR1 and CDR2: SGHDN and FVKESK. CDR3 residues: CASSQEIGVGLKLFF. CDR3 bases: TGTGCCAGCAGCCAAGAAATCGGGGTCGGACTAAAACTGTTTTTT.

This chain links TRBV9 with TRBJ1-1; perhaps TRBD1 as D (6 bases). Germline V CDR1 and CDR2: SGDLS, YYNGEE. The germline V and J ends were trimmed by 2 bases and 6 bases, with 14 bases remaining between them. The CDR3 runs 14 residues. The chain's CDR3 is CASSVGGRDAEAFF. The CDR3 DNA follows: TGTGCCAGCAGCGTGGGGGGGCGAGACGCTGAAGCTTTCTTT. Together with reference TRBV9 and TRBJ1-1, the CDR3 gives the full variable domain: DSGVTQTPKHLITATGQRVTLRCSPRSGDLSVYWYQQSLDQGLQFLIQYYNGEERAKGNILERFSAQQFPDLHSELNLSSLELGDSALYFCASSVGGRDAEAFFGQGTRLTVV.

There are many counts of this clonotype. The chain employs TRBV12-3 or TRBV12-4 and TRBJ1-1; a weak D match, TRBD1 (5 bases). Between the trimmed V and J ends, which lost 3 bases and 1 base, there was a span of 9 bases. The CDR3 has 14 amino acids. In DNA form, the CDR3 reads TGTGCCAGCAGTTTCCAGGGATGGAACACTGAAGCTTTCTTT. It is translated as CASSFQGWNTEAFF.

This clonotype appeared a few times. The rearrangement joins TRBV12-3 or TRBV12-4 to TRBJ2-2, with 7 positions matching TRBD1. The length of the CDR3 is 17 residues. V dropped 4 bases and J dropped 0; count of bases not matched to a gene: 8. The CDR3 coding sequence is TGTGCCAGCAGTTCTCCTCCGGGACAGCCGAACACCGGGGAGCTGTTTTTT. The encoded protein is CASSSPPGQPNTGELFF.

The CDR3 nucleotides read TGTGCCAGCACCATACAGAGCTCCTACGAGCAGTACTTC. Encoded protein: CASTIQSSYEQYF. This chain connects TRBV5-6 to TRBJ2-7; no clear D gene. The germline gives CDR1 SGHDT, CDR2 YYEEEE. The CDR3 loop spans 13 amino acids. Deletions cut 6 bases from V and 0 bases from J, with 10 bases between.

The chain carries TRBV10-2 and TRBJ2-3, with 8 bases aligning to TRBD1. This CDR3 is 15 amino acids long. Trimming at V came to 6 bases and at J to 4 bases, leaving 9 bases not matched to a gene. Germline V gene sequence: CDR1 WSHSY, CDR2 SAAADI. CDR3 coding DNA: TGCGCCAGCAGGGGTACAGGGGGAGTATCAGATACGCAGTATTTT. Translation: CASRGTGGVSDTQYF.

This clonotype was observed a few times. One end of the junction is discordant with germline, which a read error may explain. J is TRBJ2-5 and V is TRBV11-2; 15 bases are a match to TRBD2. This CDR3 region has 19 residues. Germline CDR1 reads SGHAT; CDR2 reads FQNNGV. CDR3 amino acids: CASSLSLGLAGGRQGTQYF. The CDR3 bases are TGTGCCAGCAGCTTAAGCCTGGGACTAGCGGGGGGCCGCCAAGGGACCCAGTACTTC.

This clonotype has only a few counts. V and J are TRBV12-3 or TRBV12-4 and TRBJ2-1, with 9 bases that match TRBD2. The CDR3 runs to 17 residues. After removal of 5 bases from V and 6 bases from J, the junction contained 14 bases not matched to a gene. The CDR3 region is CASSPPLAGPLSNEQFF. The CDR3 coding sequence is TGTGCCAGCAGTCCCCCGCTAGCGGGGCCCCTCTCCAATGAGCAGTTCTTC.

The chain carries TRBV11-2 and TRBJ2-7, with TRBD1 as a possible D gene (5 bases). Germline assignment: CDR1 SGHAT and CDR2 FQNNGV. Trimming pared 2 bases from V and 0 bases from J, leaving 8 bases between. The length of the CDR3 is 14 residues. DNA of the CDR3: TGTGCCAGCAGCTTAAGCGACAGCTCCTACGAGCAGTACTTC. Amino acids: CASSLSDSSYEQYF.

The chain combines TRBV11-1 with TRBJ1-6; TRBD1 aligns across 8 bases. Germline V gives CDR1 SGHAT, CDR2 FQDESV (reference sequence). The junction had 11 bases not matched to a gene; V was cut back by 6 bases and J by 10 bases. CDR3 length: 15 amino acids. The CDR3: CASSRDRLKSSPLHF. CDR3 coding DNA: TGTGCCAGCAGTCGGGACAGGTTAAAGTCATCACCCCTCCACTTT.

V and J are TRBV12-3 or TRBV12-4 and TRBJ1-4; the match to TRBD1 covers 7 bases. V was pared by 10 bases and J by 8 bases, with 10 bases of the junction left unmatched. The CDR3 loop spans 13 amino acids. The CDR3 loop reads CATATGRREKLFF. CDR3 bases: TGTGCCACTGCGACAGGGAGAAGAGAAAAACTGTTTTTT.

This clonotype has more than one count but fewer than ten. The V call is TRBV6-1, the J call TRBJ2-7; D is ambiguous. CDR1 is MNHNS and CDR2 is SASEGT in the germline V gene. V gave up 4 bases and J gave up 3 bases, with 13 bases separating them. The CDR3 runs to 14 residues. CDR3 DNA: TGTGCCAGCAGTGTGCAGGTCTCCTACTACGAGCAGTACTTC. It is translated as CASSVQVSYYEQYF.

This chain joins TRBV7-3 and TRBJ2-6; D may be TRBD2 (6 bases). The germline V gene encodes CDR1 SGHTA and CDR2 FQGTGA. V gave up 7 bases and J gave up 4 bases, with 11 bases separating them. This CDR3 has 14 amino acids. The CDR3 protein is CASKAGSGANVLTF. CDR3 in DNA: TGTGCCAGCAAGGCGGGATCCGGGGCCAACGTCCTGACTTTC. Using reference TRBV7-3 and TRBJ2-6 for the parts outside the CDR3, the full variable domain is GAGVSQTPSNKVTEKGKYVELRCDPISGHTALYWYRQSLGQGPEFLIYFQGTGAADDSGLPNDRFFAVRPEGSVSTLKIQRTERGDSAVYLCASKAGSGANVLTFGAGSRLTVL.

The chain employs TRBV4-1 and TRBJ1-1; tentatively, D is TRBD1 (5 bases). This CDR3 comprises 15 residues. Between the trimmed V and J ends, which lost 0 bases and 3 bases, there was a span of 11 bases. Per the germline V gene, CDR1 is MGHRA and CDR2 is YSYEKL. CDR3 nucleotide sequence: TGCGCCAGCAGCCAAGAGGAGGGGAGGGACACTGAAGCTTTCTTT. Its protein product is CASSQEEGRDTEAFF.

This clonotype was detected a few times. CDR3 region: CSVGRGGETQYF. The DNA of the CDR3 is TGCAGCGTAGGGAGGGGCGGAGAGACCCAGTACTTC. This chain links TRBV29-1 with TRBJ2-5; 7 bases fit TRBD2. The CDR3 extends over 12 amino acids. CDR1 is SQVTM and CDR2 is ANQGSEA in the germline V gene. V gave up 6 bases and J gave up 4 bases; unmatched junction bases: 5.

The chain links TRBV5-1 to TRBJ2-7; D possibly uses TRBD1 or TRBD2 (5 bases each). Trimming shortened V by 0 bases and J by 3 bases, and 16 bases separated the two germline ends. This CDR3 region has 16 residues. Germline CDR1 SGHRS, CDR2 YFSETQ. CDR3 sequence (DNA): TGCGCCAGCAGCTTGGAACCCAGGCTGAGGGGCTACGAGCAGTACTTC. Its translation: CASSLEPRLRGYEQYF. Looking up the rest from reference TRBV5-1 and TRBJ2-7 gives the full variable domain: KAGVTQTPRYLIKTRGQQVTLSCSPISGHRSVSWYQQTPGQGLQFLFEYFSETQRNKGNFPGRFSGRQFSNSRSEMNVSTLELGDSALYLCASSLEPRLRGYEQYFGPGTRLTVT.

The V and J genes are TRBV7-9 and TRBJ2-5, with a tentative D call TRBD2 (6 bases). Trimming took 1 base from V and 4 from J, leaving 10 bases between them. The germline V gene encodes CDR1 SEHNR and CDR2 FQNEAQ (reference sequence). There are 14 residues in the CDR3. The CDR3 here is CASSLGQRAETQYF. In nucleotides, the CDR3 is TGTGCCAGCAGCTTAGGTCAGCGGGCAGAGACCCAGTACTTC.

This clonotype was observed a few times. The V gene is TRBV5-1, the J gene TRBJ2-1; TRBD2 aligns across 14 bases. The V segment lost 3 bases and the J segment 6 bases; nucleotides outside the gene matches: 8. This CDR3 has 17 amino acids. Germline V gene lookup returns CDR1 SGHRS and CDR2 YFSETQ. The CDR3 loop reads CASSSGTSGRGSNEQFF. The CDR3 DNA sequence: TGCGCCAGCAGCTCCGGGACTAGCGGGAGAGGGAGCAATGAGCAGTTCTTC. Looking up the rest from reference TRBV5-1 and TRBJ2-1 gives the full variable domain: KAGVTQTPRYLIKTRGQQVTLSCSPISGHRSVSWYQQTPGQGLQFLFEYFSETQRNKGNFPGRFSGRQFSNSRSEMNVSTLELGDSALYLCASSSGTSGRGSNEQFFGPGTRLTVL.

This clonotype has more than one count but fewer than ten. This rearrangement joins TRBV3-1 to TRBJ2-7; TRBD1 is a possible D gene (5 bases). Germline V gene lookup returns CDR1 LGHDT and CDR2 YNNKEL (reference sequence). The CDR3 length is 15 residues. Trimming left V 1 base short and J 2 bases short, with 12 bases between. For the CDR3, the DNA is TGTGCCAGCAGCCAAGTGGGGCAGGGCCCCTACGAGCAGTACTTC. It codes for CASSQVGQGPYEQYF.

This chain uses TRBV11-2 with TRBJ2-1, with a possible D match to TRBD2 (5 bases). The CDR3 length is 19 residues. CDR1 is SGHAT, CDR2 FQNNGV, per germline. V lost 1 base and J lost 4, with 23 bases in between. This CDR3 reads CASSLGSWRRRGLYNEQFF. The CDR3 bases are TGTGCCAGCAGCTTAGGGTCGTGGCGTAGAAGAGGACTTTACAATGAGCAGTTCTTC.

In this sample, this clonotype turned up a few times. The chain employs TRBV6-1 and TRBJ2-7; D is possibly TRBD1 (6 bases). V dropped 8 bases and J dropped 6 bases, with 20 bases sitting between them. In germline, CDR1 is MNHNS, CDR2 SASEGT. The CDR3 covers 14 residues. CDR3 DNA sequence: TGTGCCAGCGGCAAGGACAGCCCCACCTCCGAGCAGTACTTC. It specifies CASGKDSPTSEQYF.

This clonotype was counted ten times or more. CDR3 DNA sequence: TGCGCCAGCAGCCAAGATACGGTAGGGACAGGGTGGGTAGGGGAGCAGTTCTTC. This encodes CASSQDTVGTGWVGEQFF. The V and J genes are TRBV4-1 and TRBJ2-1, with 9 positions matching TRBD1. Per germline, CDR1 MGHRA and CDR2 YSYEKL. The ends lost 0 bases at V and 10 bases at J; junction bases unmatched: 16. CDR3 length equals 18 residues.

This clonotype was recorded many times. This chain joins TRBV28 and TRBJ2-7, with TRBD1 matching over 12 bases. The V segment lost 3 bases and the J segment 4 bases; nucleotides outside the gene matches: 4. Per germline, CDR1 MDHEN and CDR2 SYDVKM. The CDR3 runs to 15 residues. As DNA, the CDR3 is TGTGCCAGCAGTTTTTCGGGACAGGGGGCTTACGAGCAGTACTTC. Its translation is CASSFSGQGAYEQYF. The full variable domain, completed using reference TRBV28 and TRBJ2-7, is DVKVTQSSRYLVKRTGEKVFLECVQDMDHENMFWYRQDPGLGLRLIYFSYDVKMKEKGDIPEGYSVSREKKERFSLILESASTNQTSMYLCASSFSGQGAYEQYFGPGTRLTVT.

V usage is TRBV3-1 and J usage is TRBJ1-6, with 10 bases lining up with TRBD1. This CDR3 has 15 amino acids. Trimming cost V 3 bases and J 10 bases; bases outside gene matches: 6. The germline gives CDR1 LGHDT, CDR2 YNNKEL (reference sequence). The CDR3 spells CASSQRTGGTSPLHF. The CDR3 DNA reads as TGTGCCAGCAGCCAGAGGACAGGGGGAACCTCACCCCTCCACTTT. Looking up the rest from reference TRBV3-1 and TRBJ1-6 gives the full variable domain: DTAVSQTPKYLVTQMGNDKSIKCEQNLGHDTMYWYKQDSKKFLKIMFSYNNKELIINETVPNRFSPKSPDKAHLNLHINSLELGDSAVYFCASSQRTGGTSPLHFGNGTRLTVT.

The chain recombines TRBV2 with TRBJ2-4; TRBD2 agrees at 11 bases. J lost 5 bases, V lost 3 bases, and 3 bases had no gene match. CDR3 length equals 15 residues. The V gene's germline CDR1 is SNHLY and CDR2 FYNNEI. The CDR3 DNA is TGTGCCAGCAGTGAGTTAGCGGGGGGGGAAAACATTCAGTACTTC. Translation gives CASSELAGGENIQYF.

The chain couples TRBV5-1 to TRBJ2-1; no clear D gene. This CDR3 is built from 12 residues. V was cut by 4 bases and J by 7 bases, with 9 bases left in between. Germline V gives CDR1 SGHRS, CDR2 YFSETQ. The chain's CDR3 is CASSAKGNEQFF. The CDR3 DNA sequence: TGCGCCAGCAGCGCCAAAGGGAATGAGCAGTTCTTC. Variable domain in full (rest from reference TRBV5-1 and TRBJ2-1): KAGVTQTPRYLIKTRGQQVTLSCSPISGHRSVSWYQQTPGQGLQFLFEYFSETQRNKGNFPGRFSGRQFSNSRSEMNVSTLELGDSALYLCASSAKGNEQFFGPGTRLTVL.

The chain carries TRBV20-1 and TRBJ2-1; D gene ambiguous. CDR1 is DFQATT and CDR2 is SNEGSKA in the germline V gene (reference sequence). The CDR3 has 15 amino acids. Between the trimmed V and J ends, which lost 2 bases and 5 bases, there was a span of 16 bases. The CDR3 region has the DNA TGCAGTGCTAGATCCCCCCCGGAGATGGACAATGAGCAGTTCTTC. Translated: CSARSPPEMDNEQFF.

CDR3 DNA sequence: TGTGCCAGCAGCTTGGGGCCGCGGGAGTATGGCTACACCTTC. The encoded protein is CASSLGPREYGYTF. The rearrangement uses TRBV5-5 and TRBJ1-2; D not resolved. Trimming removed 0 bases at V and 5 bases at J, with 11 bases between. This CDR3 has 14 amino acids. CDR1 and CDR2 from the germline V gene are SGHKS and YYEKEE (reference sequence).

This clonotype was counted between two and nine times. J is TRBJ2-5 and V is TRBV4-2, with 7 bases aligning to TRBD2. CDR1 is LGHNA and CDR2 is YNFKEQ in the germline V gene. CDR3 length: 16 residues. V gave up 0 bases and J gave up 5 bases; unmatched junction bases: 9. For the CDR3, the DNA is TGTGCCAGCAGCCAAGATCGGCGGGAGATGTTTGAGACCCAGTACTTC. This translates into CASSQDRREMFETQYF.

The gene calls are TRBV12-3 or TRBV12-4 and TRBJ2-7; D unresolved. V shed 5 bases and J shed 0 bases, with 11 bases lying between them. This CDR3 has 14 residues. Written as DNA, the CDR3 is TGTGCCAGCAGTAAGAGGTTAAACTCCTACGAGCAGTACTTC. Protein sequence: CASSKRLNSYEQYF.